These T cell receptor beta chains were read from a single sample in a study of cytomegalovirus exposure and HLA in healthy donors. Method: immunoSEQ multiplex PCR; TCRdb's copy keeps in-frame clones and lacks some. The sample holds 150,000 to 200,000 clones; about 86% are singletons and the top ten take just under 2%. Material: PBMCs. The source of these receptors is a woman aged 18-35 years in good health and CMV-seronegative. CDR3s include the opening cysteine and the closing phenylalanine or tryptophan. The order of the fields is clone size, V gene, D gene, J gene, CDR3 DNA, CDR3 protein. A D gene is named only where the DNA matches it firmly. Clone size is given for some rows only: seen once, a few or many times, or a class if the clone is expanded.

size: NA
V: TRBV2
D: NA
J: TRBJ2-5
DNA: TGTGCCAGCAGTGGGACAGCACAAGAGACCCAGTACTTC
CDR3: CASSGTAQETQYF

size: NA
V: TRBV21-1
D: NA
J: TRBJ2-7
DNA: TGTGCCAGCAGCACTCGGGACAGAAGAAGCGAGCAGTACTTC
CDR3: CASSTRDRRSEQYF

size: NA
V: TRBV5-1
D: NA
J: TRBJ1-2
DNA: TGCGCCAGCAGCGGGAGCGGGGGTCCCTATGGCTACACCTTC
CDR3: CASSGSGGPYGYTF

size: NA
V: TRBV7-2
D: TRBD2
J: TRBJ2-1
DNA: TGTGCCAACCTGTTAAGGAAGCGGGGAAGGGATGAGCAGTTCTTC
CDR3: CANLLRKRGRDEQFF

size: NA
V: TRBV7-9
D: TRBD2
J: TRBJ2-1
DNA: TGTGCCAGCAGCCTAGACAGTGGGGGGGAGTTCTTC
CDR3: CASSLDSGGEFF

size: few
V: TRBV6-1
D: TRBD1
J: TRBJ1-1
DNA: TGTGCCAGCAGTGAGGACGGACAGGGTGAAGCTTTCTTT
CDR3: CASSEDGQGEAFF

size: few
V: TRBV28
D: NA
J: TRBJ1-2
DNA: TGTGCCAGCCGCAAGTTTACCGGTAGGGGGAACTATGGCTACACCTTC
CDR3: CASRKFTGRGNYGYTF

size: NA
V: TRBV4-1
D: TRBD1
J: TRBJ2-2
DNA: TGCGCCAGCAGCACAGGACAGGGGGGAACCGGAGAGCTGTTTTTT
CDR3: CASSTGQGGTGELFF

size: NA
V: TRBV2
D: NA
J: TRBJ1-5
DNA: TGTGCCAGCAGTGAACAGGAACGGAATCAGCCCCAGCATTTT
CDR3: CASSEQERNQPQHF

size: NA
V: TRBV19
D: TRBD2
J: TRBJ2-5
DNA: TGTGCCAGTAGTATAGGTTTTAGGGGGACTAGCGGGGGGTTCCGGGAGACCCAGTACTTC
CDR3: CASSIGFRGTSGGFRETQYF

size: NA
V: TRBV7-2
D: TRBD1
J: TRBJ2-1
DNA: TGTGCCAGCAGCTTACTCACAGGGGGATACAATGAGCAGTTCTTC
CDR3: CASSLLTGGYNEQFF

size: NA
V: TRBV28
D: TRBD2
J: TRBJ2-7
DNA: TGTGCCAGCAGTTTCCTGCTTCGACTAGCACCCTCAGTAGGGACCTACGAGCAGTACTTC
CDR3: CASSFLLRLAPSVGTYEQYF

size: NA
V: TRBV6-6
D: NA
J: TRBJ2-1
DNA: TGTGCCAGCAGTTTTAGTTTATACAATGAGCAGTTCTTC
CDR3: CASSFSLYNEQFF

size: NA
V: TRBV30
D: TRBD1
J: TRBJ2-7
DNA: TGTGCCTGGAGTGGTAGGGGGCTTCGCGAGCAGTACTTC
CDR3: CAWSGRGLREQYF

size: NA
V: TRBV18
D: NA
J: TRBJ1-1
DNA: TGTGCCAGCTCACCAAATCGGCAGGGGATGAACACTGAAGCTTTCTTT
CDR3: CASSPNRQGMNTEAFF

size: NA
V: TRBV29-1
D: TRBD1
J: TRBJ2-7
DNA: TGCAGCGTTGAGGGGACAGGGGTCCCCTACGAGCAGTACTTC
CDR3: CSVEGTGVPYEQYF

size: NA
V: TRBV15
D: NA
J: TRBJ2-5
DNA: TGTGCCACCAGCAGAGATCTGTATGAGCAGTACTTC
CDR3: CATSRDLYEQYF

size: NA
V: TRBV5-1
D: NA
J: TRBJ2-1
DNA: TGCGCCAGCAGCTTGGTTTCAGGGAATGAGCAGTTCTTC
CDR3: CASSLVSGNEQFF

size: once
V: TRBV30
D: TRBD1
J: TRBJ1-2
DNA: TGTGCCTGGAGTCCCGGACAGGGTTTCTCTGGCTACACCTTC
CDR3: CAWSPGQGFSGYTF

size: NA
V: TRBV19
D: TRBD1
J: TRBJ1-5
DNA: TGTGCCAGTATGTCAGGGGGCGCGGGCAATCAGCCCCAGCATTTT
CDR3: CASMSGGAGNQPQHF

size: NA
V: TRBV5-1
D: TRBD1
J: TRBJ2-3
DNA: TGCGCCAGCAGCCTACCGGACAGGGGGCTTGATACGCAGTATTTT
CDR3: CASSLPDRGLDTQYF

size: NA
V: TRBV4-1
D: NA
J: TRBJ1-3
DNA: TGCGCCAGCAGCCAAGCCCCCGGGGGGCGCGGTGGAAACACCATATATTTT
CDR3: CASSQAPGGRGGNTIYF

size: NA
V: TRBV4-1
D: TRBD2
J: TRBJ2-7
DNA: TGCGCCAGCAGCCAGGGGGGAGGGGTCAACGAGCAGTACTTC
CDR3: CASSQGGGVNEQYF

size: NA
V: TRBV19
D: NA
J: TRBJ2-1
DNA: TGTGCCAGTAGTATAGCGGGAGTCGGTAATGAGCAGTTCTTC
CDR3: CASSIAGVGNEQFF

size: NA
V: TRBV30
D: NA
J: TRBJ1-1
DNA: TGTGCCTGGAGTGATATGGGGACAACCCTCGGGGAAGCTTTCTTT
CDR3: CAWSDMGTTLGEAFF

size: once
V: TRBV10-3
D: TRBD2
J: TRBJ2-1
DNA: TGTGCCATCAGTCAGAAAAGTACTAGCGGGGGGGCTATCTCCTACAATGAGCAGTTCTTC
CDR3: CAISQKSTSGGAISYNEQFF

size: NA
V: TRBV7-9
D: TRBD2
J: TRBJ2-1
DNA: TGTGCCAGCAGCCCTTGGACTAGCGGACCCATAAACTCCTACAATGAGCAGTTCTTC
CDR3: CASSPWTSGPINSYNEQFF

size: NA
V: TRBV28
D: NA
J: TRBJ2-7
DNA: TGTGCCAGCAGTTTACTAGGTCTCGCCTACGAGCAGTACTTC
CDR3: CASSLLGLAYEQYF

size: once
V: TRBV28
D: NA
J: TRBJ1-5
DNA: TGTGCCAGCAGTTGGGCAGTGAGCAATCAGCCCCAGCATTTT
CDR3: CASSWAVSNQPQHF

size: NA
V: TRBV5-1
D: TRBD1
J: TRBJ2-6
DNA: TGCGCCAGCAGACGTGGTGACAGGGCCGGGGCCAACGTCCTGACTTTC
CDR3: CASRRGDRAGANVLTF

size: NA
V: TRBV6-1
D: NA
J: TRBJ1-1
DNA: TGTGCCAGCAGTGAGGTTGGCTTGAACACTGAAGCTTTCTTT
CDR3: CASSEVGLNTEAFF

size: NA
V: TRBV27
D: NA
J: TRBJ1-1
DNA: TGTGCCAGCAGTCGCAGGGGAACTGAAGCTTTCTTT
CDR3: CASSRRGTEAFF

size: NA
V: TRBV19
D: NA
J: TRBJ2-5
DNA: TGTGCCAGTAGTATTGGACTACCAGAGACCCAGTACTTC
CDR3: CASSIGLPETQYF